This TCR beta chain derives from a study of blood T cell repertoires in COVID-19. Study members were between 18 and 89 years old and lived in roughly 24 US regions. The study counted Cohort 3 donors as recovered given two negative PCRs, clearance, or symptom resolution. As handled by the study authors: The assay estimated nucleated cells by amplifying reference gene primers. Generated by immunoSEQ multiplex PCR, the TCRdb table keeps only in-frame clones and is missing some. V, J and clone size reflect that table, while D and trimming were determined from the DNA. The sample yields a few hundred thousand clones, approximately 90% seen once. V was pared by 0 bases and J by 7 bases, with 11 bases between. This CDR3 spans 14 amino acids. Germline lookup yields CDR1 SGDLS and CDR2 YYNGEE.

The chain employs TRBV9 and TRBJ2-1; D perhaps matches TRBD2 (7 bases). The material sequenced was PBMCs or T cells enriched from blood (not recorded which). This TCR derives from a woman aged 18-30 years who had recovered from COVID-19. The CDR3 region is CASSVEGGGNEQFF. In DNA, the CDR3 is TGTGCCAGCAGCGTAGAGGGGGGAGGGAATGAGCAGTTCTTC.